This TCR beta chain was identified during a study of T cell repertoires in cytomegalovirus infection. Whole-study findings and limits: Totalled public TCR beta family frequency picked out people who carried CMV plus the relevant HLA.

TCRdb recomputed calls from the reads with MiXCR, one row per CDR3 protein. The table has almost 550,000 distinct CDR3 sequences, approximately 15% seen once; the top ten hold about 24%. CDR3 size: 14 residues. The germline CDR1 and CDR2 sequences are SGHVS and FNYEAQ. V was cut by 5 bases and J by 1 base, with 12 bases left in between. The table lists this clonotype with many counts. Its antigen remains unidentified. The chain employs TRBV7-6 and TRBJ2-7; either TRBD1 or TRBD2 may supply D (5 bases each). The sample was CD8+ T cells from PBMCs. This TCR was recovered from a human donor in good health (CMV status not recorded). Some clones in this sample may be carry-over from other donors' samples. The CDR3 protein is CASSPNGGSYEQYF. The DNA of the CDR3 is TGTGCCAGCAGCCCCAATGGGGGTTCCTACGAGCAGTACTTC.